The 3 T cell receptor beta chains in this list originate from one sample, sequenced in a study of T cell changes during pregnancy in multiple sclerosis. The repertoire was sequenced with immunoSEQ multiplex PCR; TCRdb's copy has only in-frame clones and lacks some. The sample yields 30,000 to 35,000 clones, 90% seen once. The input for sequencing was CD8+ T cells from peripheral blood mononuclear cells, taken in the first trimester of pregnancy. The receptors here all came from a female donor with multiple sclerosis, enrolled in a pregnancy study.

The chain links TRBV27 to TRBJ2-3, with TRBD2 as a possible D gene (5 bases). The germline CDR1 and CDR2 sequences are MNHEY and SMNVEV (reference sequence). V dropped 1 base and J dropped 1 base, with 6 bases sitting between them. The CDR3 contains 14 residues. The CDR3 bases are TGTGCCAGCAGTTTATGGGGAGGCACAGATACGCAGTATTTT. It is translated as CASSLWGGTDTQYF.

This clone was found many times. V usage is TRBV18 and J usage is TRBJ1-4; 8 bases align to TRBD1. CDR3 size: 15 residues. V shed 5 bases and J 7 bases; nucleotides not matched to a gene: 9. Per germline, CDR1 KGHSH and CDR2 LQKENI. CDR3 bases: TGTGCCAGCTCATCCGGACAGGGAGTATTTGAAAAACTGTTTTTT. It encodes CASSSGQGVFEKLFF.

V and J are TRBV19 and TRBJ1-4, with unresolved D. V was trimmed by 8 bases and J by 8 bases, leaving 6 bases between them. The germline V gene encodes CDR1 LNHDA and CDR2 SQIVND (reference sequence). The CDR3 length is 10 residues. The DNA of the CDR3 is TGTGCCAGTCGGGGAGAAAAACTGTTTTTT. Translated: CASRGEKLFF. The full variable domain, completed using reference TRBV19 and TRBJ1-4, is DGGITQSPKYLFRKEGQNVTLSCEQNLNHDAMYWYRQDPGQGLRLIYYSQIVNDFQKGDIAEGYSVSREKKESFPLTVTSAQKNPTAFYLCASRGEKLFFGSGTQLSVL.